This TCR beta chain is drawn from a study of blood T cell repertoires in COVID-19. Profiling relied on immunoSEQ multiplex PCR, and the TCRdb table lists in-frame clones only, not all of them. The sample holds fewer than 450,000 clones, around 90% seen once. This CDR3 is built from 15 residues. With 6 bases removed from V and 0 bases from J, the gap between germline ends came to 12 bases. Germline values: CDR1 SNHLY, CDR2 FYNNEI. This clone came up many times. This sequence joins TRBV2 and TRBJ1-5; no reliable D call. The sample was PBMCs or T cells enriched from blood (not recorded which). The clonotype was recovered from a woman aged 40 to 50 with acute COVID-19. For the CDR3, the DNA is TGTGCCAGCAGGCCAGGTCTTGTTAGCAATCAGCCCCAGCATTTT. This sequence encodes CASRPGLVSNQPQHF.